The clone carrying this TCR beta chain occurred many times. What it binds is not known. Generation of TCR beta libraries employed quantitative 5'-RACE incorporating molecular barcodes. TCRdb used MiXCR to reprocess the 5' RACE reads, holding one entry per CDR3 protein. The data hold about 500,000 distinct CDR3 sequences, with about 5% observed a single time. Trimming stripped 7 bases from V and 4 bases from J, with 13 bases between. This CDR3 is built from 13 residues. Germline V gene data show CDR1 as MNHNY and CDR2 as SVGAGI (reference sequence). This entry belongs to a study of CD8 T cells in ankylosing spondylitis. Study-level findings and limits: Apparently characteristic of ankylosing spondylitis blood was a TCR beta motif (about 8 highly homologous variants). The authors found the disease-linked clones to be CD8+ and relatively rare in peripheral blood. Some motif variants were previously reported in reactive arthritis synovial fluid and blood. Clones tied to disease were said to be significantly enriched in matched ankylosing spondylitis synovial fluid.

This receptor was identified in a male donor with ankylosing spondylitis. The gene calls are TRBV6-6 and TRBJ1-2; D is uncertain. Sequencing input: blood, either unsorted or a sorted T cell fraction (not recorded which). The CDR3 nucleotides read TGTGCCAGCACCCGAGAAGAGGGCTATGGCTACACCTTC. It encodes CASTREEGYGYTF.